The clone carrying this T cell receptor (beta chain) appeared a single time. No antigen is known for it. The CDR3 is 14 amino acids. From germline, CDR1 is MRHNA and CDR2 SNTAGT. The J segment lost 6 bases and the V segment lost 4 bases, leaving 3 bases of the junction unmatched. This sample stems from a study of vaccination and CD4 T cells after COVID-19. On the study more broadly: Post-COVID samples were collected a median about 94 days following diagnosis, spanning 35 to 161. Taking of post-vaccine samples occurred a median approximately 72 days after dose two (range 14 to 241).

MiXCR, run by TCRdb on the PCR reads, gives a single entry per CDR3 protein. The sample carries about 28,000 distinct CDR3 sequences, approximately 53% recorded once. Broader study findings: Convalescent patients showed a median roughly 90% of reactive clones that were seen only post-vaccination. A nonsignificant rise from about 20 to 38 was seen in the median number of SARS-CoV-2-reactive clonotypes.

Noted time point: late sampling 161 to 241 days after vaccination in a few convalescent patients. The material was CD4+ T cells from blood, obtained about 7 months after SARS-CoV-2 vaccination. This sequence originates from a human donor who had recovered from COVID-19. The chain has TRBV6-4 and TRBJ2-1, with 10 positions matching TRBD2. CDR3 loop: CASSGLAGANEQFF. The CDR3 nucleotides read TGTGCCAGCAGTGGTCTAGCGGGGGCCAATGAGCAGTTCTTC.